One sample yielded the 19 T cell receptor beta chains listed below, sequenced in a study of T-cell reconstitution after alpha-beta-depleted transplantation in children (dated by TCRdb to 2016 to 2017). Library preparation used PCR. Sequencing instrument: Illumina HiSeq 2500. TCR libraries were prepared with molecular barcoding, using unique molecular identifiers to normalize TCRbeta repertoire quantification. TCRdb itself trimmed the public reads at Q25 with fastp, ran MiXCR and retained productive beta chains. Rows matching on CDR3 protein sequence are summarized as one entry with the most common DNA and genes. Within this sample are about 400,000 distinct CDR3 sequences, with roughly 22% of them counted one time only. About 3.8% of the sample is held by the ten biggest clonotypes. The source was PBMCs from the stem cell graft donor, collected from the stem cell graft. These TCRs come from a human donor who donated a stem cell graft to a child with acute myeloid leukemia.

This clonotype was recorded many times. The chain links TRBV12-3 or TRBV12-4 to TRBJ2-2, with D possibly being TRBD2 (5 bases). V was cut by 0 bases and J by 8 bases, with 7 bases left in between. The CDR3 length is 13 residues. CDR3 residues: CASSLAGAGELFF. The CDR3 DNA sequence: TGTGCCAGCAGTTTAGCGGGAGCTGGGGAGCTGTTTTTT.

The chain carries TRBV27 and TRBJ2-7; TRBD2 matches 10 bases. Trimming at V came to 6 bases and at J to 7 bases, leaving 9 bases not matched to a gene. The CDR3 spans 14 residues. CDR1 and CDR2 (germline): MNHEY, SMNVEV (reference sequence). The chain's CDR3 is CASRIAGGPLEQYF. In DNA, the CDR3 is TGTGCCAGCAGAATAGCGGGAGGTCCCCTGGAGCAGTACTTC.

This clonotype was picked up a small number of times. This chain uses TRBV28 with TRBJ2-4; D call uncertain. With 5 bases removed from V and 0 bases from J, the gap between germline ends came to 14 bases. Per the germline V gene, CDR1 is MDHEN and CDR2 is SYDVKM. The CDR3 consists of 16 residues. For the CDR3, the DNA is TGTGCCAGCAGTGGGCCCGACACCCAAGCCAAAAACATTCAGTACTTC. It yields the protein CASSGPDTQAKNIQYF.

J is TRBJ2-1 and V is TRBV6-4; no clear D gene. The CDR3 consists of 12 residues. Germline-derived CDR1 and CDR2 are MRHNA and SNTAGT. Trimming took 3 bases from V and 5 from J, leaving 5 bases between them. The CDR3 protein is CASSDGHNEQFF. CDR3 in DNA: TGTGCCAGCAGTGATGGGCACAATGAGCAGTTCTTC.

This clonotype was seen more than once but under ten times. V is TRBV7-8 and J is TRBJ2-7, with no clear D. V dropped 5 bases and J dropped 2 bases, with 16 bases sitting between them. Germline values: CDR1 SGHVS, CDR2 FQNEAQ. There are 15 residues in the CDR3. This CDR3 reads CASSPNPVTTYEQYF. Written as DNA, the CDR3 is TGTGCCAGCAGCCCAAACCCGGTAACAACCTACGAGCAGTACTTC.

This clonotype was counted many times. This chain uses TRBV5-1 with TRBJ2-3; D assignment may be TRBD1 or TRBD2 (5 bases each). Between the trimmed V and J ends, which lost 1 base and 5 bases, there was a span of 8 bases. The CDR3 length is 13 residues. The germline gives CDR1 SGHRS, CDR2 YFSETQ. Here the CDR3 DNA reads TGCGCCAGCAGCTTGTTGGGGGAAGATACGCAGTATTTT. Translated: CASSLLGEDTQYF.

This clonotype has a count of ten or more. This may be a read error, as it is one base from a much larger clone. V and J are TRBV6-1 and TRBJ2-2, with TRBD1 identical over 10 bases. V lost 6 bases, J lost 3 bases, and 1 base stayed unmatched. The germline V gene encodes CDR1 MNHNS and CDR2 SASEGT. The CDR3 is 14 amino acids. CDR3 sequence (DNA): TGTGCCAGCAGGGGACAGGGGTACACCGGGGAGCTGTTTTTT. This codes for CASRGQGYTGELFF.

This clonotype was observed a handful of times. The rearrangement uses TRBV29-1 and TRBJ2-3; D is perhaps TRBD2 (5 bases). This CDR3 is 12 amino acids long. Germline V gene sequence: CDR1 SQVTM, CDR2 ANQGSEA. Trimming took 8 bases from V and 0 from J, leaving 9 bases between them. In DNA form, the CDR3 reads TGCAGCCAGAGGGAGAGCACAGATACGCAGTATTTT. It codes for CSQRESTDTQYF.

This chain links TRBV7-9 with TRBJ2-1; the match to TRBD2 covers 7 bases. V lost 2 bases and J lost 7; bases outside the gene matches: 8. From germline, CDR1 is SEHNR and CDR2 FQNEAQ (reference sequence). This CDR3 is built from 15 residues. DNA for the CDR3: TGTGCCAGCAGCTTAAGGGAGGGCCCCTGGAATGAGCAGTTCTTC. It codes for CASSLREGPWNEQFF.

V and J are TRBV4-1 and TRBJ2-1; D gene ambiguous. This CDR3 has 15 residues. Looked up from germline, CDR1 is MGHRA and CDR2 is YSYEKL. Trimming took 6 bases from V and 5 from J, leaving 17 bases between them. The DNA of the CDR3 is TGCGCCAGCAGAACGGTCGGACGGTCGGACAATGAGCAGTTCTTC. This codes for CASRTVGRSDNEQFF.

This clonotype was picked up many times. The chain has TRBV6-5 and TRBJ2-1; no clear D gene. Germline V gene lookup returns CDR1 MNHEY and CDR2 SVGAGI. The V and J ends lost 6 bases and 2 bases respectively, with 11 bases between them. The CDR3 contains 14 residues. The CDR3 DNA follows: TGTGCCAGCAGATCCGACGCAACCTACAATGAGCAGTTCTTC. Translation: CASRSDATYNEQFF.

This clonotype turned up a few times. This chain links TRBV7-2 with TRBJ1-2, with TRBD1 matching over 9 bases. The CDR3 has 16 residues. Looked up from germline, CDR1 is SGHTA and CDR2 is FQGNSA. The ends lost 0 bases at V and 5 bases at J; junction bases unmatched: 7. The DNA of the CDR3 is TGTGCCAGCAGCTTAGCCGGGACAGGGTATGGGTATGGCTACACCTTC. The encoded protein is CASSLAGTGYGYGYTF. Full variable domain (missing parts from reference TRBV7-2 and TRBJ1-2): GAGVSQSPSNKVTEKGKDVELRCDPISGHTALYWYRQSLGQGLEFLIYFQGNSAPDKSGLPSDRFSAERTGGSVSTLTIQRTQQEDSAVYLCASSLAGTGYGYGYTFGSGTRLTVV.

This clonotype was counted ten times or more. The V and J genes are TRBV6-5 and TRBJ1-1; tentative D call: TRBD1 (5 bases). CDR1 and CDR2 from the germline V gene are MNHEY and SVGAGI. The CDR3 loop spans 15 amino acids. Trimming stripped 5 bases from V and 0 bases from J, with 13 bases between. The CDR3 here is CASSPRQFMNTEAFF. CDR3 nucleotide sequence: TGTGCCAGCAGTCCACGACAGTTCATGAACACTGAAGCTTTCTTT.

This clonotype was found many times. The V gene is TRBV29-1, the J gene TRBJ2-7; 7 bases map to TRBD2. After removal of 4 bases from V and 4 bases from J, the junction contained 4 bases not matched to a gene. The CDR3 totals 12 residues. Germline-derived CDR1 and CDR2 are SQVTM and ANQGSEA. The CDR3 nucleotides read TGCAGCGTTGGTGCTAGCGGTTACGAGCAGTACTTC. Amino acids: CSVGASGYEQYF.

In its sample, this clonotype was seen a few times. V usage is TRBV11-2 and J usage is TRBJ2-2; TRBD2 matches 8 bases. CDR3 length: 17 amino acids. Looked up from germline, CDR1 is SGHAT and CDR2 is FQNNGV. V was pared by 2 bases and J by 7 bases, with 12 bases of the junction left unmatched. The CDR3 nucleotides are TGTGCCAGCAGCTTACGAGGGGGTAGCGGGAAGGGCGGGGAGCTGTTTTTT. Residues: CASSLRGGSGKGGELFF.

The rearrangement links TRBV28 to TRBJ1-6; tentatively, D is TRBD1 (6 bases). This CDR3 region has 13 residues. The V gene's germline CDR1 is MDHEN and CDR2 SYDVKM. V dropped 8 bases and J dropped 5 bases, with 10 bases sitting between them. CDR3 residues: CASRQENNSPLHF. CDR3 nucleotides: TGTGCCAGCCGACAGGAAAATAATTCACCCCTCCACTTT.

This clonotype was observed at least ten times. Here the CDR3 reads CAIMGGGRGTEAFF. Here the CDR3 DNA reads TGTGCCATCATGGGAGGGGGCCGGGGCACTGAAGCTTTCTTT. The J gene is TRBJ1-1, the V gene TRBV10-3; TRBD1 matches 7 bases. V lost 7 bases and J lost 4; bases outside the gene matches: 9. The CDR3 totals 14 residues. Germline CDR1 is ENHRY and CDR2 is SYGVKD.

The DNA of the CDR3 is TGTGCCAGCAGTTCCTATAGCGGGCCCTCCTACGAGCAGTACTTC. Protein sequence: CASSSYSGPSYEQYF. This rearrangement joins TRBV6-5 to TRBJ2-7; 7 nucleotides line up with TRBD2. This CDR3 is built from 15 residues. V lost 4 bases to trimming and J lost 0 bases; unmatched junction nucleotides: 6. Germline V CDR1 and CDR2: MNHEY, SVGAGI.

This clonotype was seen only a few times. The chain couples TRBV20-1 to TRBJ2-7, with D maybe TRBD1 (5 bases). Trimming shortened V by 5 bases and J by 4 bases, and 15 bases separated the two germline ends. The germline gives CDR1 DFQATT, CDR2 SNEGSKA (reference sequence). The CDR3 covers 13 residues. Here the CDR3 reads CSALQAQLYEQYF. The CDR3 nucleotides read TGCAGTGCTTTACAGGCGCAGCTTTACGAGCAGTACTTC.